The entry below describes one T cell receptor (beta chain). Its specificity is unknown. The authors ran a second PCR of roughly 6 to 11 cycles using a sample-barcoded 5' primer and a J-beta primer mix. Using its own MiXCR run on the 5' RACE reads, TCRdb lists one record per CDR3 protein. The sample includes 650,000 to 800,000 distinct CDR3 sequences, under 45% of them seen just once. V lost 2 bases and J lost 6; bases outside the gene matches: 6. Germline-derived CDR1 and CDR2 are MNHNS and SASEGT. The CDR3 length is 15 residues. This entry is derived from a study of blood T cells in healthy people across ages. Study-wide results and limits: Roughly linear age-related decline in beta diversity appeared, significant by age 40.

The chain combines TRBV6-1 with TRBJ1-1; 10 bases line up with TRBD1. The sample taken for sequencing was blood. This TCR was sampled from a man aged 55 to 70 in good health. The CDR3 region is CASSESDRGLPEAFF. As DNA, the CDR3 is TGTGCCAGCAGTGAATCGGACAGGGGGTTGCCTGAAGCTTTCTTT.